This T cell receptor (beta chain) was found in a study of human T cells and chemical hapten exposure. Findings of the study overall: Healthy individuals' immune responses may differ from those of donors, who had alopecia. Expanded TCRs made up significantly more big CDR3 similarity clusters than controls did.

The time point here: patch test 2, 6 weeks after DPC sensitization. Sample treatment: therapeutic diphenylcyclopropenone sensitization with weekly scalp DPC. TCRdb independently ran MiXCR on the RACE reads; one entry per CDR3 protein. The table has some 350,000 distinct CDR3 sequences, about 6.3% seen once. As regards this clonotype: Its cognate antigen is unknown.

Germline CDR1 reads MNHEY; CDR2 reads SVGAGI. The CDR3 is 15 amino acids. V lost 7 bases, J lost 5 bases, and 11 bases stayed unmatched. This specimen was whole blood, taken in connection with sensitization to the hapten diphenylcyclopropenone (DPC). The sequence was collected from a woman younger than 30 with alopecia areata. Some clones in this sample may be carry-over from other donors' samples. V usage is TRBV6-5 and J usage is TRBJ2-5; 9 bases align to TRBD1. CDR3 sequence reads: CASNPIQGAGETQYF. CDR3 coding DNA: TGTGCCAGCAACCCAATACAGGGGGCAGGCGAGACCCAGTACTTC.